This passage covers 6 T cell receptor beta chains from one sample sequenced in a study of cytomegalovirus exposure and HLA in healthy donors. A multiplex PCR was run with 60 Vbeta primers and 13 Jbeta primers. Data came from immunoSEQ multiplex PCR; TCRdb stores just in-frame clones and leaves some out. Of some 66,000 clones listed, 65% to 85% are singletons. Material for sequencing was PBMCs. These receptors all stem from a woman under 40 in good health and CMV-seronegative.

This clone has only one observation. The chain joins TRBV5-1 to TRBJ2-1, with 11 nucleotides matching TRBD2. CDR1 and CDR2 (germline): SGHRS, YFSETQ. Losses at the gene ends were 2 bases for V and 4 bases for J; bases not matched to a gene: 5. The CDR3 spans 16 residues. The CDR3 is CASSFLTSGVYNEQFF. The DNA of the CDR3 is TGCGCCAGCAGCTTCTTGACTAGCGGGGTATACAATGAGCAGTTCTTC.

Only one count was recorded for this clone. The J gene is TRBJ1-4, the V gene TRBV4-3; tentatively, D is TRBD1 (5 bases). The CDR3 totals 16 residues. The ends were cut back, 2 bases at V and 4 bases at J, with 14 bases in the middle. Germline assignment: CDR1 LGHNA and CDR2 YSLEER. CDR3 DNA sequence: TGCGCCAGCAGCCAACTCAGTCGGCAGGGTAATGAAAAACTGTTTTTT. It yields the protein CASSQLSRQGNEKLFF.

CDR3 loop: CASSLPQDRGSSIQPQHF. The CDR3 nucleotides are TGTGCCAGCAGTTTACCCCAAGACAGGGGCAGTTCTATTCAGCCCCAGCATTTT. The V gene is TRBV28, the J gene TRBJ1-5, with TRBD1 matching over 8 bases. Unmatched junction bases numbered 15, after V lost 2 bases and J lost 6 bases. The CDR3 runs 18 residues. Germline values: CDR1 MDHEN, CDR2 SYDVKM.

This clone was counted a few times. This sequence joins TRBV6-5 and TRBJ2-5; 9 bases line up with TRBD1. Germline V gives CDR1 MNHEY, CDR2 SVGAGI. The CDR3 contains 15 residues. V gave up 5 bases and J gave up 5 bases; unmatched junction bases: 9. CDR3 sequence: CASSRNRGPGETQYF. In DNA, the CDR3 is TGTGCCAGCAGTCGTAACAGGGGGCCGGGGGAGACCCAGTACTTC.

Concerning this clone itself: Other DNA sequences in the same sample also yield this CDR3. The gene calls are TRBV6-4 and TRBJ2-6, with D unresolved. V was clipped by 0 bases and J by 0 bases, with 6 bases between them. The CDR3 length is 16 residues. Per the germline V gene, CDR1 is MRHNA and CDR2 is SNTAGT. The CDR3 sequence is CASSDSGGSGANVLTF. The DNA for the CDR3 is TGTGCCAGCAGTGACTCTGGCGGCTCTGGGGCCAACGTCCTGACTTTC.

This chain joins TRBV19 and TRBJ1-5, with TRBD1 identical over 7 bases. The CDR3 length is 15 residues. Germline V gene lookup returns CDR1 LNHDA and CDR2 SQIVND (reference sequence). J gave up 2 bases and V 10 bases, and 11 bases lay outside the gene matches. CDR3 sequence (DNA): TGTGCCACGAAGACACACAGGGGAGGCAATCAGCCCCAGCATTTT. Translated: CATKTHRGGNQPQHF.